A selection of T cell receptor beta chains follows, all from one sample in a study of blood T cell repertoires in COVID-19. Assay: immunoSEQ multiplex PCR; the TCRdb copy retains only in-frame clones and omits some. The repertoire holds around 100,000 clones, 86% seen once, with less than 3.5% in the top ten. Sequenced sample: PBMCs or T cells enriched from blood (not recorded which). These receptors came from a woman aged 50 to 65 who had recovered from COVID-19. Both conserved end residues are trimmed from each CDR3.

V gene	J gene	CDR3 protein
TRBV18	TRBJ1-5	ASSQGQRNQPQH
TRBV28	TRBJ1-6	ASTPATGADSPLH
TRBV5-6	TRBJ1-2	ASSFGSYSPAVT
TRBV27	TRBJ2-1	ATTWAGGYNEQF
TRBV6-1	TRBJ1-1	ASSDHREAF
TRBV7-9	TRBJ2-1	ASSFRTSGFNEQF
TRBV27	TRBJ2-1	ASSLMDSVGNEQF
TRBV6-5	TRBJ1-1	ASRKPGTVNTEAF
TRBV11-3	TRBJ2-3	ASSLFGRLTDTQY
TRBV4-2	TRBJ2-1	ASSHPLRGAAHNEQF
TRBV15	TRBJ1-1	ATSYSGSEAF
TRBV5-1	TRBJ2-3	ASGRGMSYDTQY
TRBV9	TRBJ2-2	ASSTAGGNTGELF
TRBV6-1	TRBJ2-7	ASSDQGQGYEQY
TRBV6-1	TRBJ1-5	ASSEVRTGDQPQH
TRBV5-8	TRBJ2-7	ASSQIHRGSHYEQY
TRBV19	TRBJ1-5	ASSIPVSGRWPQH
TRBV19	TRBJ1-2	ASSIVPSRTGGMGYGYT
TRBV11-2	TRBJ2-7	ASSPQPREHEQY
TRBV7-6	TRBJ1-1	ASSSGAGGQGPEAF
TRBV9	TRBJ2-2	ASSEQGPNTGELF
TRBV15	TRBJ1-2	ATSRDTSLGYT
TRBV24-1	TRBJ2-6	ATSEPDRPGANVLT
TRBV4-2	TRBJ1-2	ASSQVTGNYGYT
TRBV3-1/TRBV3-2	TRBJ2-5	ASSQRGGEETQY
TRBV5-1	TRBJ2-1	ASSPDSLKQEF
TRBV11-1	TRBJ2-1	ASSLGWEFYNEQF
TRBV16	TRBJ2-1	ASGEDRGLRDNEQF
TRBV19	TRBJ2-1	ASSTGTGGHNEQF
TRBV6-2/TRBV6-3	TRBJ2-2	ASSYVGGTGLRNTGELF
TRBV7-3	TRBJ2-1	ASSLAGSYNEQF
TRBV24-1	TRBJ2-3	ATSAGPVLGRTDTQY
TRBV4-1	TRBJ2-1	ASSQDWGLAGGNEQF
TRBV7-9	TRBJ1-1	ASSQQENTEAF
TRBV6-5	TRBJ2-5	ASNRQGGGETQY
TRBV7-9	TRBJ2-7	ASSLGSGRYEQY
TRBV5-8	TRBJ1-2	ASSLVGAAYGYT
TRBV7-3	TRBJ2-2	ASSETGTLLAGELF
TRBV30	TRBJ2-5	ASETVPGGETQY
TRBV5-1	TRBJ1-1	ASSPQTGDTEAF
TRBV19	TRBJ2-7	ASSNRGPGAYEQY
TRBV6-1	TRBJ1-6	ASSEFGASPLH
TRBV24-1	TRBJ1-1	ATEQGREAF
TRBV7-6	TRBJ2-7	ASSLGGGGTGGYEQY
TRBV7-3	TRBJ2-1	ASSSYTGRQYNEQF
TRBV6-5	TRBJ2-3	ASRLAFTDTQY
TRBV15	TRBJ1-3	ATSREQGAGNTIY
TRBV28	TRBJ2-7	ASSPEWTGTYEQY
TRBV6-1	TRBJ2-7	ASSEGQLAGGYEQY
TRBV6-5	TRBJ2-7	ASSPRLAGGYEQY
TRBV3-1/TRBV3-2	TRBJ2-7	ASSQVPSDSYEQY
TRBV19	TRBJ1-1	ASSIDGDTEAF
TRBV28	TRBJ2-5	ASRTVQETQY
TRBV10-3	TRBJ2-1	AISETSASYNEQF
TRBV24-1	TRBJ2-3	ATSDARTSGGPNTDTQY
TRBV5-1	TRBJ2-5	ASSIGLAGGSFRYQETQY
TRBV18	TRBJ2-7	ASSPGVLEQY
TRBV28	TRBJ1-1	ASSLLAVAMNTEAF